This TCR beta chain was documented in a study of CD8+CD57+ T cells in acquired aplastic anemia. V lost 4 bases and J lost 3; bases outside the gene matches: 3. This CDR3 has 13 amino acids. CDR1 and CDR2 from the germline V gene are LNHDA and SQIVND (reference sequence). It was genomic DNA that served as the template for profiling TCR beta VDJ and CDR3. Using its own MiXCR run on the reads, TCRdb lists one record per CDR3 protein. The sample includes roughly 290,000 distinct CDR3 sequences, 56% seen only once; the top ten take 1.3%. This clonotype came up many times. Those patients picked for sequencing had displayed CD8+CD57+ cell expansion on flow cytometry.

The material sequenced was sorted CD4+, CD8+, or CD8+CD57+ T cells (not recorded which) from PBMCs. This TCR derives from a human donor with aplastic anemia. The gene calls are TRBV19 and TRBJ2-7; 7 nucleotides match TRBD1. Here the CDR3 DNA reads TGTGCCAGTAGTACCCGGGACAGCTACGAGCAGTACTTC. Translated: CASSTRDSYEQYF.